The text below deals with one T cell receptor (beta chain). The method was immunoSEQ multiplex PCR; TCRdb's version includes in-frame clones alone and lacks a portion of them. The sample gives about 56,000 clones, approximately 90% of which show up once; around 2.3% is in the top ten. The sample originates from a study of T cell changes during pregnancy in multiple sclerosis. Unmatched junction bases numbered 1, after V lost 6 bases and J lost 5 bases. The CDR3 is 12 amino acids. Germline CDR1 KGHSH, CDR2 LQKENI. The TCR sequence derives from a female donor in good health, enrolled as a control in a pregnancy study. This chain joins TRBV18 and TRBJ1-1; 9 bases map to TRBD1. Sequencing was performed on peripheral blood, taken in the first trimester of pregnancy. The chain's CDR3 is CASSGQGTEAFF. Written as DNA, the CDR3 is TGTGCCAGCTCCGGACAGGGGACTGAAGCTTTCTTT.